This TCR beta chain was sequenced for a study of human T cells and chemical hapten exposure. Whole-study context: Skin of the upper inner arm, approximately 2 cm by approximately 2 cm, received 2% DPC for sensitization.

Each CDR3 protein is one row after TCRdb ran MiXCR on the RACE reads. The data contain around 380,000 distinct CDR3 sequences, about 4.8% of them singletons. Trimming pared 5 bases from V and 4 bases from J, leaving 15 bases between. This CDR3 spans 15 amino acids. Time point noted: patch test 1, 2 weeks after DPC sensitization. The sample's treatment: therapeutic diphenylcyclopropenone sensitization with weekly scalp DPC. In its sample, this clonotype was seen a few times. The sequence came from a woman between 50 and 59 years old with alopecia areata. Some clones in this sample may be carry-over from other donors' samples. The chain uses TRBV12-3 or TRBV12-4 and TRBJ2-1; possibly TRBD1 or TRBD2 for D (7 bases each). The source was whole blood, collected in connection with sensitization to the hapten diphenylcyclopropenone (DPC). This CDR3 is CASSGGDSRYNEQFF. The CDR3 DNA sequence: TGTGCCAGCAGTGGGGGGGACAGCCGATACAATGAGCAGTTCTTC.